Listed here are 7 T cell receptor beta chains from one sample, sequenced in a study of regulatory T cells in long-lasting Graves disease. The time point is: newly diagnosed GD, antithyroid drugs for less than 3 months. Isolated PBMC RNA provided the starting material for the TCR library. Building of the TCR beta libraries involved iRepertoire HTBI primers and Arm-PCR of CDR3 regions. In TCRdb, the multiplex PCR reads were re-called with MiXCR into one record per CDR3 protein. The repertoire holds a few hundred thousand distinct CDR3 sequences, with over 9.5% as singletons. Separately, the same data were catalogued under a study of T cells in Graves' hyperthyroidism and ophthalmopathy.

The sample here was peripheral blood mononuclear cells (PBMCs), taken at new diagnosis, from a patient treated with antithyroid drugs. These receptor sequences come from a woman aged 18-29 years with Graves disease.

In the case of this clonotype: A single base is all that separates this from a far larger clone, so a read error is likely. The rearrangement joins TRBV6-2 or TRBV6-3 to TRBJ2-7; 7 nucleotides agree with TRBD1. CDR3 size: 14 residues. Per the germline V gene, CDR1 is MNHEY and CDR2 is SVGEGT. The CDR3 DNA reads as TGTGCCAGCAGTCCCGGACAGGAGTCCTACGAGCGGTACGTC. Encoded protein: CASSPGQESYERYV.

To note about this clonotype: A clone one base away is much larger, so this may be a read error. The CDR3: CASSTGRTIPKPLDTQCF. The DNA for the CDR3 is TGTGCCAGCAGCACGGGACGGACGATACCTAAACCACTGGATACGCAGTGTTTT. The J gene is TRBJ2-3, the V gene TRBV7-2; the D gene could be TRBD1 or TRBD2 (5 bases each). This CDR3 has 18 amino acids. Per germline, CDR1 SGHTA and CDR2 FQGNSA.

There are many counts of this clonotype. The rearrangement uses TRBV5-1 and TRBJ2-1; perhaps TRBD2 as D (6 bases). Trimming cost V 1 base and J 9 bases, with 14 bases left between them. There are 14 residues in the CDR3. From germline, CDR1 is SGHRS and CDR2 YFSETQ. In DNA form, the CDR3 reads TGCGCCAGCAGCTTGACGGGAGAGGTCAGTGAGCAGTTCTTC. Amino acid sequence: CASSLTGEVSEQFF.

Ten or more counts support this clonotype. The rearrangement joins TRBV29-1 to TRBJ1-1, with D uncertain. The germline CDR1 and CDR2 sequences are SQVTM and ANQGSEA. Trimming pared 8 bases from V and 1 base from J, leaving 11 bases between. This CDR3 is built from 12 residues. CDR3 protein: CSMQTANTEAFF. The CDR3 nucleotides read TGCAGCATGCAAACAGCGAACACTGAAGCTTTCTTT.

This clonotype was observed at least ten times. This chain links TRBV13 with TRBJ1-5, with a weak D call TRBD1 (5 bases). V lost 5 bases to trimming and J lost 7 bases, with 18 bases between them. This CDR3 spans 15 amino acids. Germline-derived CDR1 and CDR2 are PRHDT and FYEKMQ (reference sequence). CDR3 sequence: CASSPSTNRGQPQHF. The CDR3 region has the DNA TGTGCCAGCAGCCCTTCAACTAACCGGGGGCAGCCCCAGCATTTT.

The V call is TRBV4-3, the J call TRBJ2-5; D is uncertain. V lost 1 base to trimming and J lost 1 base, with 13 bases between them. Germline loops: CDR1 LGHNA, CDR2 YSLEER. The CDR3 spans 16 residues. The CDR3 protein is CASSQAWYRSQETQYF. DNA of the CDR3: TGCGCCAGCAGCCAAGCGTGGTACCGGAGCCAAGAGACCCAGTACTTC.

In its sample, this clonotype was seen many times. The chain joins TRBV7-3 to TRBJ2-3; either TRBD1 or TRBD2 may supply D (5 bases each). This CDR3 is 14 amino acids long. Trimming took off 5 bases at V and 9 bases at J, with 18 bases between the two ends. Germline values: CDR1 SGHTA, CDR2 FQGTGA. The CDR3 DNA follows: TGTGCCAGCAGCACCGGGGACCCTCACCCCACGCAGTATTTT. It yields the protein CASSTGDPHPTQYF.